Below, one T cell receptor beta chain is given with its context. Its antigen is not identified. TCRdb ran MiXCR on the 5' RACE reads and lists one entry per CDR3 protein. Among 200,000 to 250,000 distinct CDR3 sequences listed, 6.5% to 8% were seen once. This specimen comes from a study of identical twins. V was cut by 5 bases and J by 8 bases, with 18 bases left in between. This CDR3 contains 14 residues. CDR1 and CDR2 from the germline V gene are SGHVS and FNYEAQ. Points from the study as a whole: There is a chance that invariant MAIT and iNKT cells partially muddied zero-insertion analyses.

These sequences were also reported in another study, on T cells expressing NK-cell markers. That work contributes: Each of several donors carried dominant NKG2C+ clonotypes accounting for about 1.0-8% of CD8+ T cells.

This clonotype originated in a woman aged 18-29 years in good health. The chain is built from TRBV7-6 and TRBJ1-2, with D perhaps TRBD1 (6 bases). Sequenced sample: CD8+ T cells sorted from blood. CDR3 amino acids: CASSPRGGVGGYTF. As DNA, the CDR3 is TGTGCCAGCAGCCCACGAGGGGGGGTGGGAGGCTACACCTTC.